The rows below give T cell receptor beta chains drawn from one sample of a study of cytomegalovirus exposure and HLA in healthy donors. Libraries were prepared by immunoSEQ multiplex PCR; TCRdb keeps only in-frame clonotypes and omits some of them. The sample yields 150,000 or so clones, of which the top ten take up roughly 1.7%. The sample taken for sequencing was PBMCs. These receptors all come from a young man in good health and CMV-seronegative. CDR3s include the opening cysteine and the closing phenylalanine or tryptophan. D genes are given only for firm matches.

V gene	J gene	D gene	CDR3 DNA	CDR3 protein
TRBV4-2	TRBJ2-1	TRBD1	TGTGCCAGCAGCCAAGAAGTCAGGGGGTTATCCTACAATGAGCAGTTCTTC	CASSQEVRGLSYNEQFF
TRBV19	TRBJ2-3	-	TGTGCCACCACGAACCGGGAGTGGAGGGGAGATACGCAGTATTTT	CATTNREWRGDTQYF
TRBV7-3	TRBJ2-1	-	TGTGCCAGCAGCCCGACTAGCAATGAGCAGTTCTTC	CASSPTSNEQFF
TRBV7-2	TRBJ2-1	TRBD2	TGTGCCAGCAGCTTAGATACTAGCGGGATGGGTTACAATGAGCAGTTCTTC	CASSLDTSGMGYNEQFF
TRBV10-2	TRBJ1-1	-	TGCGCCAGCACCCGAGGGCCTGGCACTGAAGCTTTCTTT	CASTRGPGTEAFF
TRBV7-9	TRBJ2-2	-	TGTGCCAGCAGCTTAGTATCCAACACCGGGGAGCTGTTTTTT	CASSLVSNTGELFF
TRBV25-1	TRBJ2-1	TRBD2	TGTGCCAGCAGTGAATCCGGGACTAGCTTCCACAATGAGCAGTTCTTC	CASSESGTSFHNEQFF
TRBV14	TRBJ2-1	TRBD2	TGTGCCAGCAGCCAAGATCGGCGGGAGGGCCTAGTCTTC	CASSQDRREGLVF
TRBV18	TRBJ2-7	TRBD2	TGTGCCAGCTCACCAGGGAACGGCGGGGGCTACGAGCAGTACTTC	CASSPGNGGGYEQYF
TRBV14	TRBJ2-7	-	TGTGCCAGCAGCCCCCGACGGGTTACGGGCGAGCAGTACTTC	CASSPRRVTGEQYF
TRBV6-5	TRBJ1-1	-	TGTGCCAGCAGGTACGCGGCCGGGGGAACTGAAGCTTTCTTT	CASRYAAGGTEAFF
TRBV10-3	TRBJ2-7	TRBD1	TGTGCCATCAGGGGACAGGGGTGGTACGAGCAGTACTTC	CAIRGQGWYEQYF
TRBV5-1	TRBJ1-4	TRBD1	TGCGCCAGCAGCTCGACAGGGCCTAATGAAAAACTGTTTTTT	CASSSTGPNEKLFF
TRBV9	TRBJ2-6	TRBD1	TGTGCCAGCAGCGACCGGACAGGGGGCCTCTCTGGGGCCAACGTCCTGACTTTC	CASSDRTGGLSGANVLTF
TRBV9	TRBJ2-2	TRBD2	TGTGCCAGCACCGTAGGAGCGGGAGGTGGTACCGGGGAGCTGTTTTTT	CASTVGAGGGTGELFF
TRBV6-1	TRBJ1-5	-	TGTGCCAGCAGTGTCCTGAATCAGCCCCAGCATTTT	CASSVLNQPQHF
TRBV27	TRBJ2-3	-	TGTGCCAGCAGTTTGCGGGGAGGATCGGATACGCAGTATTTT	CASSLRGGSDTQYF
TRBV19	TRBJ2-7	TRBD1	TGTGCCAGTACCCAGGGACAGGGGCTATCCTACGAGCAGTACTTC	CASTQGQGLSYEQYF
TRBV9	TRBJ2-1	-	TGTGCCAGCAGCTTCCCTGACAGTTACAATGAGCAGTTCTTC	CASSFPDSYNEQFF
TRBV9	TRBJ1-3	-	TGTGCCAGCAGCGCGACAGAGGGGAGGGTGGGCGGAAACACCATATATTTT	CASSATEGRVGGNTIYF
TRBV5-1	TRBJ2-1	-	TGCGCCAGCAGCTCGGAGGGGGCATCCTACAATGAGCAGTTCTTC	CASSSEGASYNEQFF
TRBV7-3	TRBJ2-7	TRBD2	TGTGCCAGCAGCCCTCGCGAGCGGGATTACACTAACGAGCAGTACTTC	CASSPRERDYTNEQYF
TRBV7-9	TRBJ2-3	-	TGTGCCAGCAACTACTGGGGGGCAGATACGCAGTATTTT	CASNYWGADTQYF
TRBV13	TRBJ2-5	TRBD2	TGTGCCAGCAGCTCGGGACTAGCGGGAGCGAGTGAGCAGTACTTC	CASSSGLAGASEQYF
TRBV7-9	TRBJ2-1	-	TGTGCCAGCAGCCAAAATGCCGGGTCCTACAATGAGCAGTTCTTC	CASSQNAGSYNEQFF
TRBV29-1	TRBJ1-5	TRBD1	TGCAGCGTGAGGTTCGACAGGGAAGATCAGCCCCAGCATTTT	CSVRFDREDQPQHF
TRBV4-2	TRBJ1-1	-	TGTGCCAGCAGCCACCCTAAACAGGGAGGGGAGACTGAAGCTTTCTTT	CASSHPKQGGETEAFF
TRBV6-4	TRBJ2-1	TRBD2	TGTGCCACAGGGACTAGCGAATTCAATGAGCAGTTCTTC	CATGTSEFNEQFF
TRBV13	TRBJ2-7	TRBD2	TGTGCCAGCAGCTTAGGGGCGACTAGCGGGACGACCTACGAGCAGTACTTC	CASSLGATSGTTYEQYF
TRBV7-2	TRBJ1-5	-	TGTGCCAGCAGTGAAGCGGCGGGGTTCCAGCCCCAGCATTTT	CASSEAAGFQPQHF
TRBV29-1	TRBJ2-7	TRBD1	TGCAGCGCCACGACAGGGAGCTCCTACGAGCAGTACTTC	CSATTGSSYEQYF
TRBV27	TRBJ2-7	TRBD2	TGTGCCAGCAGTTTTGGGGGAGGGGTCTCCTACGAGCAGTACTTC	CASSFGGGVSYEQYF
TRBV7-9	TRBJ1-1	-	TGTGCCAGCAGCTTAGGGGCCTATGAAGCTTTCTTT	CASSLGAYEAFF
TRBV19	TRBJ1-1	TRBD1	TGTGCCAGTAGCGACAGGGGGCTAGGAATGGCTTTCTTT	CASSDRGLGMAFF
TRBV15	TRBJ1-2	-	TGTGCCACCAGCAGAGGACAGGAGACCTCACATGGCTACACCTTC	CATSRGQETSHGYTF
TRBV28	TRBJ1-3	-	TGTGCCAGCAGTTCCCCTCCGGGGGGAAACACCATATATTTT	CASSSPPGGNTIYF
TRBV28	TRBJ1-2	TRBD1	TGTGCCGTGTTTCCAGGGGGCGTCTACTATGGCTACACCTTC	CAVFPGGVYYGYTF
TRBV5-1	TRBJ2-1	-	TGCGCCAGCAGCTCCCGACAGGACTCCTACAATGAGCAGTTCTTC	CASSSRQDSYNEQFF
TRBV13	TRBJ2-2	TRBD2	TGTGCCAGCAGCTTGGGACTAGCGGGAGGTATCCCGAACACCGGGGAGCTGTTTTTT	CASSLGLAGGIPNTGELFF
TRBV15	TRBJ2-7	-	TGTGCCACCAGCAGAGACACAGGTTCCTACGAGCAGTACTTC	CATSRDTGSYEQYF
TRBV30	TRBJ2-4	-	TGTGCCTGGAGTGTAGCAGGAATCAATCAGTACTTC	CAWSVAGINQYF
TRBV5-6	TRBJ1-3	-	TGTGCCAGCAGCTCGACATACAGGGTGGATGGAAACACCATATATTTT	CASSSTYRVDGNTIYF
TRBV19	TRBJ1-1	-	TGTGCCAGTAGTATAGGAAGACTCCAGAACACTGAAGCTTTCTTT	CASSIGRLQNTEAFF
TRBV19	TRBJ2-5	TRBD2	TGTGCCAGTAGTACCTTAGCGGGAAGAGAGACCCAGTACTTC	CASSTLAGRETQYF
TRBV5-4	TRBJ2-7	TRBD1	TGTGCCAGCAGCCCGGACCCGGGACAGTCCTACGAGCAGTACTTC	CASSPDPGQSYEQYF
TRBV28	TRBJ2-6	-	TGTGCCAGCAGGGGAGGGGGGTCTGGGGCCAACGTCCTGACTTTC	CASRGGGSGANVLTF
TRBV7-3	TRBJ2-2	-	TGTGCCAGCAGCTTAACAGGTTCACGGGGGAACACCGGGGAGCTGTTTTTT	CASSLTGSRGNTGELFF
TRBV5-6	TRBJ1-4	-	TGTGCCAGCAGCACCTCCGACAGGCGGAATGAAAAACTGTTTTTT	CASSTSDRRNEKLFF
TRBV5-8	TRBJ1-4	TRBD1	TGTGCCAGCAGCTTGGTCCTCCTCAGACAGGGGGCCCTTGAAAAACTGTTTTTT	CASSLVLLRQGALEKLFF
TRBV11-2	TRBJ2-7	TRBD1	TGTGCCAGCAGCCTAACGGACAGGGGCTACGAGCAGTACTTC	CASSLTDRGYEQYF
TRBV7-9	TRBJ2-3	-	TGTGCCAGCAGCTCCACCTCGGGAGCCCAGCCGCAGTATTTT	CASSSTSGAQPQYF
TRBV5-6	TRBJ1-6	-	TGTGCCAGCAGCTTGATGAAGGGGGTCAGAATTTCACCCCTCCACTTT	CASSLMKGVRISPLHF
TRBV30	TRBJ2-5	TRBD1	TGTGCCTGGGTCAGACAGGGCCAAGAGACCCAGTACTTC	CAWVRQGQETQYF